The 30 T cell receptor beta chains in this list originate from one sample, sequenced in a study of a mutant IDH1 vaccine in newly diagnosed glioma. Time point denoted: week 5, during vaccination. Vaccination comprised doses that each held 300 ug of mutant IDH1 20-mer peptide, plus topical imiquimod. These receptors' antigens are unknown. Produced via immunoSEQ multiplex PCR; TCRdb's table is partial and in-frame only. The table lists some 48,000 clones, around 78% of them singletons, with less than 2% in the top ten. Specimen: PBMCs, collected from a glioma patient whose treatment included an IDH1 peptide vaccine. These receptors originate from a woman in her thirties or forties with glioma.

V and J are TRBV15 and TRBJ1-2; 7 nucleotides agree with TRBD1. The CDR3 is 15 residues long. Losses at the gene ends were 0 bases for V and 6 bases for J; bases not matched to a gene: 7. CDR1 is LNHNV and CDR2 is YYDKDF in the germline V gene (reference sequence). The CDR3 reads CATSRDRGGVHGYTF. The CDR3, as DNA: TGTGCCACCAGCAGAGATCGAGGGGGCGTTCATGGCTACACCTTC.

J is TRBJ2-1 and V is TRBV19, with 12 bases matching TRBD2. The length of the CDR3 is 19 residues. Germline loops: CDR1 LNHDA, CDR2 SQIVND (reference sequence). The junction had 9 bases not matched to a gene; V was cut back by 3 bases and J by 0 bases. CDR3 loop: CASSMSSGGAMSSYNEQFF. CDR3 coding DNA: TGTGCCAGTAGTATGTCTAGCGGGGGGGCTATGAGCTCCTACAATGAGCAGTTCTTC.

The chain carries TRBV6-5 and TRBJ1-4; 7 nucleotides align to TRBD1. Per germline, CDR1 MNHEY and CDR2 SVGAGI. This CDR3 is 13 amino acids long. The CDR3 here is CAAKQGGNEKLFF. The CDR3 nucleotides are TGTGCGGCGAAGCAGGGGGGTAATGAAAAACTGTTTTTT.

The CDR3 DNA reads as TGTGCCAGCAGCCTCGAGGGGGCCCACGAGCAGTACTTC. Translation gives CASSLEGAHEQYF. The V and J genes are TRBV2 and TRBJ2-7; 7 bases are shared with TRBD1. From germline, CDR1 is SNHLY and CDR2 FYNNEI. CDR3 length: 13 amino acids. With 6 bases clipped from V and 5 bases from J, the junction kept 7 bases outside the gene matches.

In its sample, this clone was seen a few times. This chain links TRBV6-5 with TRBJ1-1; D may be TRBD1 (5 bases). CDR3 length equals 15 residues. The V gene lost 8 bases and the J gene lost 1 base, with 17 bases spanning the gap. The germline V gene has CDR1 MNHEY and CDR2 SVGAGI. The CDR3 DNA reads TGTGCCAGCGGAATGGGACCCGTCCAGAACACTGAAGCTTTCTTT. This encodes CASGMGPVQNTEAFF.

V is TRBV29-1 and J is TRBJ1-6; 7 bases agree with TRBD1. Looked up from germline, CDR1 is SQVTM and CDR2 is ANQGSEA. Trimming cost V 5 bases and J 10 bases; bases outside gene matches: 8. The CDR3 loop spans 13 amino acids. The CDR3 protein is CSVRQGAQSPLHF. The CDR3 bases are TGCAGCGTTAGACAGGGAGCACAATCACCCCTCCACTTT.

The CDR3 DNA reads as TGCGCCAGCAGCCAAGAGGAACAGGGTGGTAATTCACCCCTCCACTTT. This sequence encodes CASSQEEQGGNSPLHF. The rearrangement joins TRBV4-1 to TRBJ1-6, with D possibly being TRBD1 (6 bases). CDR3 size: 16 residues. V was trimmed by 0 bases and J by 6 bases, leaving 12 bases between them. Germline CDR1 MGHRA, CDR2 YSYEKL.

The CDR3 region is CASSQQGSTSSKQYF. The CDR3 region has the DNA TGCGCCAGCAGCCAACAGGGGTCAACCTCCTCTAAGCAGTACTTC. The J gene is TRBJ2-7, the V gene TRBV4-1, with D possibly TRBD1 on 6 matching bases. With 2 bases removed from V and 8 bases from J, the gap between germline ends came to 19 bases. CDR1 is MGHRA, CDR2 YSYEKL, per germline. This CDR3 contains 15 residues.

This clone was observed once. The CDR3 DNA follows: TGCGCCAGCAGCCTACTCTGGACAGGAAGGGAAAAACTGTTTTTT. It specifies CASSLLWTGREKLFF. This chain connects TRBV4-3 to TRBJ1-4; 7 bases agree with TRBD1. This CDR3 contains 15 residues. The trim removed 4 bases at V and 8 bases at J, leaving 10 bases unmatched. Germline CDR1 is LGHNA and CDR2 is YSLEER.

This clone was found once. The V and J genes are TRBV27 and TRBJ2-1; 11 nucleotides align to TRBD2. Germline V CDR1 and CDR2: MNHEY, SMNVEV (reference sequence). This CDR3 has 17 amino acids. With V trimmed by 2 bases and J by 5 bases, 8 bases remained unmatched. CDR3 in amino acids: CASSLKTSGGLHNEQFF. CDR3 nucleotides: TGTGCCAGCAGTTTAAAAACTAGCGGGGGCCTTCACAATGAGCAGTTCTTC.

The chain uses TRBV7-8 and TRBJ2-7, with no clear D. CDR3 size: 14 residues. Germline assignment: CDR1 SGHVS and CDR2 FQNEAQ. Trimming removed 1 base at V and 2 bases at J, with 9 bases between. CDR3 sequence (DNA): TGTGCCAGCAGCTTAGTTGCAGCCGCCTACGAGCAGTACTTC. Translated, it gives CASSLVAAAYEQYF.

The V and J genes are TRBV27 and TRBJ1-2, with D maybe TRBD1 (6 bases). Trimming shortened V by 3 bases and J by 4 bases, and 9 bases separated the two germline ends. The CDR3 covers 13 residues. The germline V gene has CDR1 MNHEY and CDR2 SMNVEV (reference sequence). The DNA for the CDR3 is TGTGCCAGCAGTTTCAGGGGCGGCTATGGCTACACCTTC. Encoded protein: CASSFRGGYGYTF.

The V gene is TRBV6-6, the J gene TRBJ2-5, with 8 bases that match TRBD2. V dropped 5 bases and J dropped 5; count of bases not matched to a gene: 10. This CDR3 region has 15 residues. From germline, CDR1 is MNHNY and CDR2 SVGAGI (reference sequence). The CDR3 protein is CASSPLAGGQETQYF. In nucleotides, the CDR3 is TGTGCCAGCAGTCCCTTGGCGGGGGGTCAGGAGACCCAGTACTTC.

The chain joins TRBV7-2 to TRBJ2-3; 12 bases map to TRBD2. CDR3 length: 19 amino acids. Per germline, CDR1 SGHTA and CDR2 FQGNSA. With V trimmed by 2 bases and J by 3 bases, 12 bases remained unmatched. The CDR3 DNA follows: TGTGCCAGCAGCTTATTATCCAGCCTAGCGGGGGGGCCAACAGATACGCAGTATTTT. It translates to CASSLLSSLAGGPTDTQYF.

The rearrangement uses TRBV7-2 and TRBJ1-2, with D uncertain. Between the trimmed V and J ends, which lost 5 bases and 4 bases, there was a span of 11 bases. The length of the CDR3 is 13 residues. In germline, CDR1 is SGHTA, CDR2 FQGNSA. The CDR3 region has the DNA TGTGCCAGCAGCCAGAGTTGGGGCTATGGCTACACCTTC. Amino acid sequence: CASSQSWGYGYTF. The variable domain in full, with the rest retrieved from reference TRBV7-2 and TRBJ1-2, is GAGVSQSPSNKVTEKGKDVELRCDPISGHTALYWYRQSLGQGLEFLIYFQGNSAPDKSGLPSDRFSAERTGGSVSTLTIQRTQQEDSAVYLCASSQSWGYGYTFGSGTRLTVV.

This clone has a single count. The chain has TRBV29-1 and TRBJ2-7, with a weak D call TRBD1 (5 bases). The germline V gene has CDR1 SQVTM and CDR2 ANQGSEA. The CDR3 covers 13 residues. The V and J ends lost 1 base and 2 bases respectively, with 9 bases between them. The CDR3 bases are TGCAGCGTTGAAGTTGACAGCCCCTACGAGCAGTACTTC. Encoded protein: CSVEVDSPYEQYF.

In its sample, this clone was seen once. This chain uses TRBV4-1 with TRBJ1-3; D gene unclear. V was clipped by 1 base and J by 3 bases, with 19 bases between them. The CDR3 covers 18 residues. CDR1 and CDR2 (germline): MGHRA, YSYEKL. CDR3 bases: TGCGCCAGCAGCCAAGTTCTCCCGCGGCCAGCTCTTGGAAACACCATATATTTT. Its translation: CASSQVLPRPALGNTIYF.

The J gene is TRBJ2-7, the V gene TRBV7-8; no clear D. This CDR3 is built from 12 residues. CDR1 SGHVS and CDR2 FQNEAQ come from the germline V gene. The V end lost 5 bases, the J end lost 3 bases, and 8 bases lay between the germline ends. CDR3 in amino acids: CASSVQDYEQYF. In DNA, the CDR3 is TGTGCCAGCAGCGTGCAAGACTACGAGCAGTACTTC. Based on the CDR3 plus reference TRBV7-8 and TRBJ2-7, the full variable domain is GAGVSQSPRYKVAKRGQDVALRCDPISGHVSLFWYQQALGQGPEFLTYFQNEAQLDKSGLPSDRFFAERPEGSVSTLKIQRTQQEDSAVYLCASSVQDYEQYFGPGTRLTVT.

The V and J genes are TRBV18 and TRBJ1-4; 7 bases match TRBD1. With 2 bases clipped from V and 12 bases from J, the junction kept 9 bases outside the gene matches. The germline V gene encodes CDR1 KGHSH and CDR2 LQKENI. The CDR3 contains 14 residues. This CDR3 is CASSPGDSPGELFF. The CDR3 nucleotides are TGTGCCAGCTCACCAGGGGACAGCCCCGGAGAACTGTTTTTT.

This clone appeared once. In nucleotides, the CDR3 is TGTGCCATCAGGGACAGCCGGAGGTCCTCTGGAAACACCATATATTTT. Translation gives CAIRDSRRSSGNTIYF. The V and J genes are TRBV10-3 and TRBJ1-3; D might be TRBD1 (6 bases). The germline V and J ends were trimmed by 6 bases and 0 bases, with 15 bases remaining between them. CDR1 ENHRY and CDR2 SYGVKD come from the germline V gene. CDR3 length equals 16 residues.

The chain recombines TRBV30 with TRBJ2-1; D is perhaps TRBD1 or TRBD2 (6 bases each). From germline, CDR1 is GTSNPN and CDR2 SVGIG (reference sequence). V gave up 0 bases and J gave up 9 bases, with 15 bases separating them. There are 14 residues in the CDR3. CDR3 coding DNA: TGTGCCTGGAGTGTGGGGGGCCACCTTGGTGAGCAGTTCTTC. Translation gives CAWSVGGHLGEQFF.

The chain couples TRBV5-1 to TRBJ1-1; D gene ambiguous. Germline loops: CDR1 SGHRS, CDR2 YFSETQ. V dropped 0 bases and J dropped 3 bases, with 9 bases sitting between them. The CDR3 spans 14 residues. CDR3 sequence reads: CASSLAGQHTEAFF. CDR3 coding DNA: TGCGCCAGCAGCTTGGCCGGGCAGCACACTGAAGCTTTCTTT. The full variable domain, in which reference TRBV5-1 and TRBJ1-1 provide the parts outside the CDR3, is KAGVTQTPRYLIKTRGQQVTLSCSPISGHRSVSWYQQTPGQGLQFLFEYFSETQRNKGNFPGRFSGRQFSNSRSEMNVSTLELGDSALYLCASSLAGQHTEAFFGQGTRLTVV.

V gene TRBV5-1 combines with J gene TRBJ1-1, with D possibly matching TRBD1 (6 bases). Trimming cost V 1 base and J 1 base, with 8 bases left between them. The CDR3 spans 14 residues. Germline CDR1 is SGHRS and CDR2 is YFSETQ. The CDR3 nucleotides are TGCGCCAGCAGCTTGCTCAGGGGGAACACTGAAGCTTTCTTT. The encoded protein is CASSLLRGNTEAFF. Based on the CDR3 plus reference TRBV5-1 and TRBJ1-1, the full variable domain is KAGVTQTPRYLIKTRGQQVTLSCSPISGHRSVSWYQQTPGQGLQFLFEYFSETQRNKGNFPGRFSGRQFSNSRSEMNVSTLELGDSALYLCASSLLRGNTEAFFGQGTRLTVV.

The chain uses TRBV2 and TRBJ1-1; 8 nucleotides align to TRBD1. The CDR3 has 17 amino acids. V was pared by 9 bases and J by 0 bases, with 15 bases of the junction left unmatched. CDR1 is SNHLY and CDR2 is FYNNEI in the germline V gene. CDR3 DNA: TGTGCCAGACGGACTGGGCAGGGGGCCTTTCTGAACACTGAAGCTTTCTTT. Residues: CARRTGQGAFLNTEAFF.

The J gene is TRBJ1-1, the V gene TRBV7-2; D is ambiguous. The V end lost 6 bases, the J end lost 0 bases, and 8 bases lay between the germline ends. The germline gives CDR1 SGHTA, CDR2 FQGNSA. The CDR3 loop spans 13 amino acids. CDR3 nucleotides: TGTGCCAGCAGTCAACATCTGAACACTGAAGCTTTCTTT. It translates to CASSQHLNTEAFF. Variable domain in full (rest from reference TRBV7-2 and TRBJ1-1): GAGVSQSPSNKVTEKGKDVELRCDPISGHTALYWYRQSLGQGLEFLIYFQGNSAPDKSGLPSDRFSAERTGGSVSTLTIQRTQQEDSAVYLCASSQHLNTEAFFGQGTRLTVV.

The chain has TRBV6-1 and TRBJ1-1; unclear D gene. The length of the CDR3 is 12 residues. Germline V gene sequence: CDR1 MNHNS, CDR2 SASEGT. The V end lost 6 bases, the J end lost 4 bases, and 9 bases lay between the germline ends. The CDR3, as DNA: TGTGCCAGCAGCGGGGTAGGCACTGAAGCTTTCTTT. As protein: CASSGVGTEAFF.

The chain carries TRBV2 and TRBJ1-5, with D maybe TRBD1 (5 bases). The germline V and J ends were trimmed by 4 bases and 0 bases, with 16 bases remaining between them. Germline CDR1 is SNHLY and CDR2 is FYNNEI. The CDR3 is made up of 17 amino acids. The CDR3 bases are TGTGCCAGCAGTGCCTGGGGGACGGGGGATAGCAATCAGCCCCAGCATTTT. It yields the protein CASSAWGTGDSNQPQHF.

The chain employs TRBV27 and TRBJ2-2; D is possibly TRBD1 or TRBD2 (5 bases each). The CDR3 is 15 residues long. Trimming pared 3 bases from V and 0 bases from J, leaving 8 bases between. Germline-derived CDR1 and CDR2 are MNHEY and SMNVEV (reference sequence). This CDR3 reads CASSFGGTNTGELFF. The CDR3 nucleotides read TGTGCCAGCAGTTTTGGGGGAACGAACACCGGGGAGCTGTTTTTT.

This clone turned up a few times. This chain uses TRBV19 with TRBJ1-5; D is uncertain. V shed 9 bases and J shed 0 bases, with 12 bases lying between them. This CDR3 is built from 14 residues. CDR1 is LNHDA and CDR2 is SQIVND in the germline V gene (reference sequence). The chain's CDR3 is CASLLGPSNQPQHF. The CDR3 nucleotides read TGTGCCAGCCTCCTTGGACCTAGCAATCAGCCCCAGCATTTT.

This sequence joins TRBV6-5 and TRBJ1-1; D remains ambiguous. Germline CDR1 MNHEY, CDR2 SVGAGI. This CDR3 contains 15 residues. V dropped 0 bases and J dropped 1 base, with 9 bases sitting between them. CDR3: CASSYSLRRNTEAFF. CDR3 coding DNA: TGTGCCAGCAGTTACTCTCTGCGGAGGAACACTGAAGCTTTCTTT.